Listed here are 21 T cell receptor beta chains from one sample, sequenced in a study of graft-versus-host responses after intestinal transplantation. Here immunoSEQ multiplex PCR was the method, and the copy in TCRdb shows in-frame clones only, minus some. The sample holds around 33,000 clones; around 96% are singletons and the top ten take about 0.76%. The sequencing here drew on PBMCs, taken 16 days after intestinal transplant. These receptors originate from a human patient who received an intestinal transplant, so some T cells may come from the graft donor.

This chain links TRBV5-5 with TRBJ2-7; D unresolved. V was clipped by 0 bases and J by 11 bases, with 9 bases between them. This CDR3 spans 11 amino acids. Germline CDR1 and CDR2: SGHKS and YYEKEE (reference sequence). The CDR3 loop is CASSLEVKEYF. As DNA, the CDR3 is TGTGCCAGCAGCTTGGAGGTTAAAGAGTACTTC.

A note on this clone: Other DNA sequences in this sample translate to the same CDR3. The chain couples TRBV28 to TRBJ1-2; no clear D gene. Germline V CDR1 and CDR2: MDHEN, SYDVKM. The CDR3 consists of 17 residues. Trimming pared 3 bases from V and 0 bases from J, leaving 17 bases between. The CDR3 sequence is CASSFQPFVPTNYGYTF. The CDR3 nucleotides are TGTGCCAGCAGTTTTCAGCCATTTGTTCCGACTAACTATGGCTACACCTTC.

The chain carries TRBV4-1 and TRBJ1-5; no definite D call. The germline V and J ends were trimmed by 1 base and 1 base, with 8 bases remaining between them. Germline assignment: CDR1 MGHRA and CDR2 YSYEKL. The CDR3 spans 15 residues. The CDR3 here is CASSQVSVSNQPQHF. The CDR3 DNA sequence: TGCGCCAGCAGCCAAGTATCGGTAAGCAATCAGCCCCAGCATTTT.

The chain carries TRBV6-5 and TRBJ1-1; D remains ambiguous. V lost 0 bases to trimming and J lost 1 base, with 9 bases between them. CDR3 length: 15 residues. Germline CDR1 is MNHEY and CDR2 is SVGAGI. CDR3 nucleotide sequence: TGTGCCAGCAGTTACTCGTCCAACACGAACACTGAAGCTTTCTTT. Translation gives CASSYSSNTNTEAFF.

This chain links TRBV6-1 with TRBJ1-2, with TRBD1 as a possible D gene (6 bases). CDR1 is MNHNS and CDR2 is SASEGT in the germline V gene. The V and J ends lost 0 bases and 4 bases respectively, with 12 bases between them. The length of the CDR3 is 15 residues. This CDR3 reads CASSEAGGHGYGYTF. CDR3 coding DNA: TGTGCCAGCAGTGAAGCAGGGGGTCACGGCTATGGCTACACCTTC.

The rearrangement joins TRBV15 to TRBJ2-1; tentative D call: TRBD1 (5 bases). This CDR3 spans 13 amino acids. The germline V gene encodes CDR1 LNHNV and CDR2 YYDKDF (reference sequence). V lost 0 bases and J lost 8, with 8 bases in between. CDR3 sequence reads: CATSRDRGYEQFF. The CDR3 coding sequence is TGTGCCACCAGCAGAGATAGGGGCTATGAGCAGTTCTTC.

The chain recombines TRBV5-5 with TRBJ2-7, with D tentatively TRBD1 (5 bases). The V and J ends lost 0 bases and 4 bases respectively, with 20 bases between them. The CDR3 is 17 amino acids. Per the germline V gene, CDR1 is SGHKS and CDR2 is YYEKEE (reference sequence). The CDR3 region has the DNA TGTGCCAGCAGCTTGGGTATTGTCAGGGCCAGCAGATACGAGCAGTACTTC. Residues: CASSLGIVRASRYEQYF.

This chain uses TRBV5-6 with TRBJ1-2, with TRBD1 identical over 7 bases. Losses at the gene ends were 2 bases for V and 8 bases for J; bases not matched to a gene: 12. This CDR3 comprises 15 residues. Germline-derived CDR1 and CDR2 are SGHDT and YYEEEE. The CDR3 DNA is TGTGCCAGCAGCTTAGCTTACAGGGGAGTCAAAGGCTACACCTTC. It encodes CASSLAYRGVKGYTF. Supplemented by reference TRBV5-6 and TRBJ1-2, the full variable domain reads DAGVTQSPTHLIKTRGQQVTLRCSPKSGHDTVSWYQQALGQGPQFIFQYYEEEERQRGNFPDRFSGHQFPNYSSELNVNALLLGDSALYLCASSLAYRGVKGYTFGSGTRLTVV.

The genes are TRBV28 and TRBJ2-3, with D perhaps TRBD1 or TRBD2 (5 bases each). Germline values: CDR1 MDHEN, CDR2 SYDVKM. The CDR3 consists of 19 residues. Trimming took off 1 base at V and 0 bases at J, with 20 bases between the two ends. This chain's CDR3 is CASSLYGAASTPSTDTQYF. DNA for the CDR3: TGTGCCAGCAGTTTATATGGGGCGGCTAGCACACCGAGCACAGATACGCAGTATTTT.

The J gene is TRBJ2-1, the V gene TRBV4-1, with 12 positions matching TRBD2. Trimming took 1 base from V and 7 from J; bases not matched to a gene: 14. CDR1 MGHRA and CDR2 YSYEKL come from the germline V gene. The CDR3 extends over 19 amino acids. This CDR3 is CASSQASGTSGRTGNEQFF. The CDR3 region has the DNA TGCGCCAGCAGCCAAGCGAGTGGGACTAGCGGGCGAACCGGGAATGAGCAGTTCTTC.

The chain joins TRBV9 to TRBJ1-2; 10 bases align to TRBD1. Germline CDR1 SGDLS, CDR2 YYNGEE. This CDR3 is built from 14 residues. V trimming: 3 bases; J trimming: 7 bases; junction bases outside the gene matches: 6. The CDR3 nucleotides are TGTGCCAGCAGCGGGGACAGGGGTGTAGGTGGCTACACCTTC. It is translated as CASSGDRGVGGYTF.

This chain joins TRBV7-9 and TRBJ2-3; D tentatively reads TRBD1 or TRBD2 (6 bases each). V was pared by 2 bases and J by 0 bases, with 15 bases between. CDR1 is SEHNR and CDR2 is FQNEAQ in the germline V gene (reference sequence). The CDR3 spans 17 residues. The CDR3 DNA reads as TGTGCCAGCAGCTTATGGCCCGGGGGACACAGCACAGATACGCAGTATTTT. This sequence encodes CASSLWPGGHSTDTQYF.

This clone was observed a few times. The CDR3 DNA reads as TGTGCCAGCAGTTCCAATAGCGGGAGGGCCTACGAGCAGTACTTC. Protein product: CASSSNSGRAYEQYF. V and J are TRBV6-5 and TRBJ2-7; 11 positions match TRBD2. The CDR3 sequence is 15 residues long. V lost 4 bases and J lost 2; bases outside the gene matches: 4. Looked up from germline, CDR1 is MNHEY and CDR2 is SVGAGI.

The V and J genes are TRBV11-2 and TRBJ2-1; perhaps TRBD2 as D (7 bases). The CDR3 has 15 amino acids. Trimming removed 0 bases at V and 9 bases at J, with 15 bases between. Germline CDR1 SGHAT, CDR2 FQNNGV. CDR3 region: CASSLESGGRGEQFF. The CDR3 DNA is TGTGCCAGCAGCTTAGAATCCGGGGGGCGAGGTGAGCAGTTCTTC.

The V gene is TRBV11-2, the J gene TRBJ2-2; 8 positions match TRBD2. The CDR3 loop spans 16 amino acids. Germline trimming cut 1 base from V and 2 bases from J; bases unmatched to any gene: 3. Germline V CDR1 and CDR2: SGHAT, FQNNGV. CDR3 residues: CASSLVVAGNTGELFF. Here the CDR3 DNA reads TGTGCCAGCAGCTTAGTAGTAGCGGGAAACACCGGGGAGCTGTTTTTT.

The count of this clone is one. The chain has TRBV19 and TRBJ1-1; D remains ambiguous. This CDR3 is 14 amino acids long. Germline V gene lookup returns CDR1 LNHDA and CDR2 SQIVND (reference sequence). The V end lost 0 bases, the J end lost 7 bases, and 12 bases lay between the germline ends. The CDR3 DNA follows: TGTGCCAGTAGTATAGACCACGCGGGCAGTGAAGCTTTCTTT. Translation: CASSIDHAGSEAFF.

The chain recombines TRBV28 with TRBJ1-5, with unresolved D. The germline V gene encodes CDR1 MDHEN and CDR2 SYDVKM. The CDR3 totals 14 residues. Trimming took 5 bases from V and 0 from J, leaving 8 bases between them. CDR3 coding DNA: TGTGCCAGCAGTCCCCTAGATAGCAATCAGCCCCAGCATTTT. Translation gives CASSPLDSNQPQHF.

The chain carries TRBV9 and TRBJ2-7; tentatively, D is TRBD1 or TRBD2 (5 bases each). The length of the CDR3 is 15 residues. Germline V lookup: CDR1 SGDLS, CDR2 YYNGEE. V was cut by 0 bases and J by 3 bases, with 13 bases left in between. The CDR3 here is CASSVGGSTGYEQYF. The CDR3 nucleotides are TGTGCCAGCAGCGTAGGGGGGAGTACGGGCTACGAGCAGTACTTC.

This chain connects TRBV4-1 to TRBJ2-1; no definite D call. V lost 4 bases to trimming and J lost 8 bases, with 15 bases between them. The CDR3 runs 14 residues. Per germline, CDR1 MGHRA and CDR2 YSYEKL. The CDR3 reads CASSPLDLGDEQFF. CDR3 bases: TGCGCCAGCAGCCCATTAGACCTGGGCGATGAGCAGTTCTTC.

The chain is built from TRBV9 and TRBJ2-5, with D maybe TRBD1 (8 bases). The CDR3 loop spans 15 amino acids. V gave up 3 bases and J gave up 7 bases, with 19 bases separating them. Looked up from germline, CDR1 is SGDLS and CDR2 is YYNGEE. CDR3 coding DNA: TGTGCCAGCAGCGCGGACAGGGCTTCGGGAGGGACCCAGTACTTC. This encodes CASSADRASGGTQYF.

The J gene is TRBJ1-2, the V gene TRBV6-5, with a weak D call TRBD1 (5 bases). Per the germline V gene, CDR1 is MNHEY and CDR2 is SVGAGI. Trimming took 0 bases from V and 7 from J, leaving 15 bases between them. The CDR3 extends over 15 amino acids. CDR3 loop: CASSYSGQSLGGYTF. CDR3 sequence (DNA): TGTGCCAGCAGTTACTCGGGGCAGTCGCTCGGTGGCTACACCTTC.